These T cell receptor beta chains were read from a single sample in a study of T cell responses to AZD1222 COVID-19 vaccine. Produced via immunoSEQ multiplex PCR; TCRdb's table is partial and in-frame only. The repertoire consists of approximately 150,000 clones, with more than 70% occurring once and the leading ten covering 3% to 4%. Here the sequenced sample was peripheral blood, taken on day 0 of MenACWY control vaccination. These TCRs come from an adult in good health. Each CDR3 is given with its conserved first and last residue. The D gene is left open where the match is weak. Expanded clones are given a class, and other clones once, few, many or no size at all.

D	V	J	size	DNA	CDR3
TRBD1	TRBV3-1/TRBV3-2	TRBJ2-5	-	TGTGCCAGCAGCCGGACAGGGCGACAAGAGACCCAGTACTTC	CASSRTGRQETQYF
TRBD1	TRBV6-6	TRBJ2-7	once	TGTGCCAGCAGCCGGGACAGGGAACGCCTCTACGAGCAGTACTTC	CASSRDRERLYEQYF
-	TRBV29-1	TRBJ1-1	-	TGCAGCGTTGATAGGGGGAGTGAAGCTTTCTTT	CSVDRGSEAFF
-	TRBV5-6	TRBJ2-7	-	TGTGCCAGCAGCTTTCGGGCCTCAAACAGGGCGAGGCAGCAGTACTTC	CASSFRASNRARQQYF
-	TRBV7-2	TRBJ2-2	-	TGTGCCAGCAGCTTTCGGGGGCTGAACGGGGAGCTGTTTTTT	CASSFRGLNGELFF
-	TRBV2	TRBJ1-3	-	TGTGCCAGCAGTGGGGGTCTGGCCACCATATATTTT	CASSGGLATIYF
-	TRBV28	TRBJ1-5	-	TGTGCCAGCAACCGACCGGGACAATTAAATCAGCCCCAGCATTTT	CASNRPGQLNQPQHF
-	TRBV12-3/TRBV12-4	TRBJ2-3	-	TGTGCCAGCAGTTTAGGGTCAGGGGATACGCAGTATTTT	CASSLGSGDTQYF
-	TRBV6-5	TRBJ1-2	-	TGTGCCAGCAGTTACCAGGACAGCTATGGCTACACCTTC	CASSYQDSYGYTF
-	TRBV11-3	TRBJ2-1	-	TGTGCCAGCAGCTTAGAATCGATAGAAGGTGAGCAGTTCTTC	CASSLESIEGEQFF
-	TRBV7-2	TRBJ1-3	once	TGTGCCAGCAGCTTAGCGTTAGGCTCCTCTGGAAACACCATATATTTT	CASSLALGSSGNTIYF
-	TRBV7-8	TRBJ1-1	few	TGTGCCAGCAGCTTAGCGGCCAGGAATAGAGTGAACACTGAAGCTTTCTTT	CASSLAARNRVNTEAFF
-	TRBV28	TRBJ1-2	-	TGTGCCAGCAGTTCTACAGGGTATGGCTACACCTTC	CASSSTGYGYTF
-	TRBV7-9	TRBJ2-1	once	TGTGCCAGCAGCTTAGGCGGAGGGTTCGATGAGCAGTTCTTC	CASSLGGGFDEQFF
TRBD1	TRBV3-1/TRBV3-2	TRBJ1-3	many	TGTGCCAGCAGCCAAGATGTCCGGGACAGGGTTTCTGGAAACACCATATATTTT	CASSQDVRDRVSGNTIYF
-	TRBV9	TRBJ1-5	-	TGTGCCAGCAGCGTCGGCCCCGGGGAGGAGCCCCAGCATTTT	CASSVGPGEEPQHF
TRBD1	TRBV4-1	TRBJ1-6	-	TGCGCCAGCAGCCCTGCGGGGACAGCTTCACCCCTCCACTTT	CASSPAGTASPLHF
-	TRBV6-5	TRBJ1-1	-	TGTGCCAGCACCAGGGACTCACACACTGAAGCTTTCTTT	CASTRDSHTEAFF
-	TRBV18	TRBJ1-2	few	TGTGCCAGCTCAGAGAGAGGGAACTATGGCTACACCTTC	CASSERGNYGYTF
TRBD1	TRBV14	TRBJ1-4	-	TGTGCCAGCAGCCGACGCAGGGGGCCTTGGGAAAAACTGTTTTTT	CASSRRRGPWEKLFF
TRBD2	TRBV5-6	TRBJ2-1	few	TGTGCCAGCAGGCGGAGACTAGCGGGACAGGGCGTGCAGTTCTTC	CASRRRLAGQGVQFF
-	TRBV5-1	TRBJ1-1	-	TGCGCCAGCAGTTATGGCGGGGGGACGGTGAACACTGAAGCTTTCTTT	CASSYGGGTVNTEAFF
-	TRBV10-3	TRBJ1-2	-	TGTGCCATCAGCGCGGAACCGTATGCCATCTATGGCTACACCTTC	CAISAEPYAIYGYTF
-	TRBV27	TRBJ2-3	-	TGTGCCAGCAGACTGGAGGGGTACACAGATACGCAGTATTTT	CASRLEGYTDTQYF
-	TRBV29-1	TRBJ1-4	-	TGCAGCGTTGCCTGGACCGCTGAAAAACTGTTTTTT	CSVAWTAEKLFF
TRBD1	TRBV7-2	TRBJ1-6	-	TGTGCCAGCAGCTTAGCGCCGGGACAGGGGGCGAGCTCCTATAATTCACCCCTCCACTTT	CASSLAPGQGASSYNSPLHF
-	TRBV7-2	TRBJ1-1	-	TGTGCCAGCAGCCCGGTGGGTGAAGCTTTCTTT	CASSPVGEAFF
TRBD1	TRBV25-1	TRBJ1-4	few	TGTGCCAGCAGTGAGGGGACAGGGCCTCGAGAAAAACTGTTTTTT	CASSEGTGPREKLFF
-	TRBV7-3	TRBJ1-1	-	TGTGCCAGCAGCTTATACCCAGGGTTGGACACTGAAGCTTTCTTT	CASSLYPGLDTEAFF
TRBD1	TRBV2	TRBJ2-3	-	TGTGCCAGCAGGGGGGGGACAGGGAACACAGATACGCAGTATTTT	CASRGGTGNTDTQYF
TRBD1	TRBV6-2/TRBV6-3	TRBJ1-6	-	TGTGCCAGCAGTGACCGGACAGGGGGATCACCCCTCCACTTT	CASSDRTGGSPLHF
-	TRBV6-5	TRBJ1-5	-	TGTGCCAGCAGGAACCTACTGGGGGGCGGCCAGCCCCAGCATTTT	CASRNLLGGGQPQHF
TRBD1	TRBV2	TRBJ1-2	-	TGTGCCAGCATGGACAGGGGCAAAGGTGGCTACACCTTC	CASMDRGKGGYTF
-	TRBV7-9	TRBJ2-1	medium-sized	TGTGCCAGCAGTCGGACTCGTGAGCAGTTCTTC	CASSRTREQFF
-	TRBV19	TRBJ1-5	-	TGTGCCAGTATGACAGAATATAGCAATCAGCCCCAGCATTTT	CASMTEYSNQPQHF
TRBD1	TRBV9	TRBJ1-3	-	TGTGCCAGCAGAGCAACAGGGGCTGGAAACACCATATATTTT	CASRATGAGNTIYF
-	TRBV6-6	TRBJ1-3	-	TGTGCCAGCAGTTACTTTGCGGTCTCTGGAAACACCATATATTTT	CASSYFAVSGNTIYF
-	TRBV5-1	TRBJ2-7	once	TGCGCCAGCAGCCTACGGGTGGGCTCCTACGAGCAGTACTTC	CASSLRVGSYEQYF
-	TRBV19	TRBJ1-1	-	TGTGCCAGTAGTTCGGTCAGGGCGGGCACTGAAGCTTTCTTT	CASSSVRAGTEAFF